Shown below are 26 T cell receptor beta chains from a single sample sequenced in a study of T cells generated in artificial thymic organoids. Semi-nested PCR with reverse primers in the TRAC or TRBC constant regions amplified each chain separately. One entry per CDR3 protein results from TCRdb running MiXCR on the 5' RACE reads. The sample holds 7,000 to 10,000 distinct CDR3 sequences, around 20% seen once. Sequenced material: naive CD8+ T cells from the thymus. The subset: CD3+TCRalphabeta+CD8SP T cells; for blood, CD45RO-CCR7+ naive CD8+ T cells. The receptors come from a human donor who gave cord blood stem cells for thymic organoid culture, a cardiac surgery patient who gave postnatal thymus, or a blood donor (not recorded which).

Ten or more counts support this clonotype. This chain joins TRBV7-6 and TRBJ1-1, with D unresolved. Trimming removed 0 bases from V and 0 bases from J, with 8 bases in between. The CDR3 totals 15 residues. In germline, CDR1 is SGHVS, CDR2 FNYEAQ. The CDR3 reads CASSLAGGLNTEAFF. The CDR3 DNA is TGTGCCAGCAGCTTAGCGGGAGGATTGAACACTGAAGCTTTCTTT. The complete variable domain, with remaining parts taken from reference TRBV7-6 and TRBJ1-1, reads GAGVSQSPRYKVTKRGQDVALRCDPISGHVSLYWYRQALGQGPEFLTYFNYEAQQDKSGLPNDRFSAERPEGSISTLTIQRTEQRDSAMYRCASSLAGGLNTEAFFGQGTRLTVV.

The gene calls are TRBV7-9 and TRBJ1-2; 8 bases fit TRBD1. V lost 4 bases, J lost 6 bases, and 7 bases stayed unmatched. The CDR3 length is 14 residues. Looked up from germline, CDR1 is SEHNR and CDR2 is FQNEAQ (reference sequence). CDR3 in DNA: TGTGCCAGCAGCTCAGACAGGGGACTCAATGGCTACACCTTC. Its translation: CASSSDRGLNGYTF.

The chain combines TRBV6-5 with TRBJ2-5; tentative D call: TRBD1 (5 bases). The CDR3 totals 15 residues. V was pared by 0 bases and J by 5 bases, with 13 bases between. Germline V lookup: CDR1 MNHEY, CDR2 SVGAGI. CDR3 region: CASSYSQGKRETQYF. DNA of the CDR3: TGTGCCAGCAGTTACTCTCAGGGAAAGCGCGAGACCCAGTACTTC.

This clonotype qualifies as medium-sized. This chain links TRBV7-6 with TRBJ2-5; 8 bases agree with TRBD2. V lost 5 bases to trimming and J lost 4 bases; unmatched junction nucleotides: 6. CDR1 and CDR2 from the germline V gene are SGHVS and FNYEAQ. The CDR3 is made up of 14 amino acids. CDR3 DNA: TGTGCCAGCAGCCGGGAGGGATGGGGAGAGACCCAGTACTTC. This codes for CASSREGWGETQYF.

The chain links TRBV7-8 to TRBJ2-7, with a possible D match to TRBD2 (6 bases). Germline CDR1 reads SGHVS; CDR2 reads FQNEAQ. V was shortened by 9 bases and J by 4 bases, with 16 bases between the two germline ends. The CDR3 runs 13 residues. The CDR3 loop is CASSEGLSYEQYF. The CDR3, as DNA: TGTGCCAGTTCGGAGGGGCTTTCGTACGAGCAGTACTTC.

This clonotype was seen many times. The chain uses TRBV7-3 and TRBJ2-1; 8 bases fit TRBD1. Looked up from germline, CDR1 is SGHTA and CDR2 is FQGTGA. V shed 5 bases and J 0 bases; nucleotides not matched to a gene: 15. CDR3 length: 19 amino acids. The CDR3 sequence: CASSPKPRGQDSSYNEQFF. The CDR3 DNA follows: TGTGCCAGCAGCCCGAAACCCAGGGGACAGGATAGCTCCTACAATGAGCAGTTCTTC.

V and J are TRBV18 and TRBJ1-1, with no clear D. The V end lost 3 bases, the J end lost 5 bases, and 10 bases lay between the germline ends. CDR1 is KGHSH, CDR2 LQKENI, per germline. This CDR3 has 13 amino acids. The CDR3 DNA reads TGTGCCAGCTCACCTCCACTCAGGACTGAAGCTTTCTTT. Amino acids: CASSPPLRTEAFF.

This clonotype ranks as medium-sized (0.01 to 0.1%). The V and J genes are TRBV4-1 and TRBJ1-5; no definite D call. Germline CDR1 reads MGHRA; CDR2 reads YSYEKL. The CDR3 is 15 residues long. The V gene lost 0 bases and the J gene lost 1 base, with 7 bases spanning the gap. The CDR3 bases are TGCGCCAGCAGCCAAGACGACGGGAGCAATCAGCCCCAGCATTTT. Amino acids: CASSQDDGSNQPQHF.

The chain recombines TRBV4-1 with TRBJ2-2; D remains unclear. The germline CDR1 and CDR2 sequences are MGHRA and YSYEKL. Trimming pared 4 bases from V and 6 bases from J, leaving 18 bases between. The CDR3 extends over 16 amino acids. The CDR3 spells CASSLHLLGLAGELFF. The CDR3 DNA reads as TGCGCCAGCAGCCTCCATTTGTTGGGTTTGGCCGGGGAGCTGTTTTTT.

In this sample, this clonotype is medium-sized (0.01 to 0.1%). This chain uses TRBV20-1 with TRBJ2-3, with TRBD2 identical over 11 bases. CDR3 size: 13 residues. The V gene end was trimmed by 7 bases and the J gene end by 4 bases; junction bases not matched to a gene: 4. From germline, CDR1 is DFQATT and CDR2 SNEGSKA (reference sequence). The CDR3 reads CSVIAGGPDTQYF. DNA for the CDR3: TGCAGTGTTATAGCGGGAGGGCCAGATACGCAGTATTTT.

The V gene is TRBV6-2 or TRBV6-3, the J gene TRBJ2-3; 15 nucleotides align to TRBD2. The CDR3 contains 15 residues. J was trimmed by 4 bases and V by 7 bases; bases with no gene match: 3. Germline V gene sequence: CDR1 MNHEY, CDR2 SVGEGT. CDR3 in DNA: TGTGCCAGCACCTGGACTAGCGGGAGGGCAGATACGCAGTATTTT. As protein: CASTWTSGRADTQYF.

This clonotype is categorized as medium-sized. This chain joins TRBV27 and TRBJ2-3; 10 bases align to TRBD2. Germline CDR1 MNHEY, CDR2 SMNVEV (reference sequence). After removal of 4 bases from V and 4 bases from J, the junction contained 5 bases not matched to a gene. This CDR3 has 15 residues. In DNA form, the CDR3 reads TGTGCCAGCAGTTCTTCTAGCGGGAGAGCAGATACGCAGTATTTT. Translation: CASSSSSGRADTQYF.

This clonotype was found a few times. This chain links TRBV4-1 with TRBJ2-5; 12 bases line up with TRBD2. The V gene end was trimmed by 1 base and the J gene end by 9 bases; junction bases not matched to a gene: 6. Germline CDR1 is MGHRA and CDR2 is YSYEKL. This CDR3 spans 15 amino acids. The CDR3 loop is CASSQVETSGGAQYF. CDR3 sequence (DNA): TGCGCCAGCAGCCAAGTAGAGACTAGCGGGGGCGCCCAGTACTTC.

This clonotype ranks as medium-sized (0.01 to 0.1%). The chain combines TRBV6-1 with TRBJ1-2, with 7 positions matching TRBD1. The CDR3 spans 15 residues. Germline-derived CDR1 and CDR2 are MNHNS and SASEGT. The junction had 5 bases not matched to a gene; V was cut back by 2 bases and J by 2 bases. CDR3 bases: TGTGCCAGCAGTGAACGAGTGGACAGGAACTATGGCTACACCTTC. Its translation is CASSERVDRNYGYTF.

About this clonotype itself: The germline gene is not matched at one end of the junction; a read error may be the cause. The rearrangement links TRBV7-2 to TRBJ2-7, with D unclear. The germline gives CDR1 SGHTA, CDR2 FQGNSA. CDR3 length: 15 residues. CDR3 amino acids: CASSPNLGPNYEQYF. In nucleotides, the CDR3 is TGCGCCAGCAGCCCCAACCTAGGACCGAACTACGAGCAGTACTTC.

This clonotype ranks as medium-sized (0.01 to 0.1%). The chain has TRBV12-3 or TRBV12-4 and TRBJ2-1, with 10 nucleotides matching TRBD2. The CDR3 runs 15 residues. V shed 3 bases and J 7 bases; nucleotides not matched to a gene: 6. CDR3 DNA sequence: TGTGCCAGCAGTTTGGGTTCGACTAGCGGGAATGAGCAGTTCTTC. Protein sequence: CASSLGSTSGNEQFF.

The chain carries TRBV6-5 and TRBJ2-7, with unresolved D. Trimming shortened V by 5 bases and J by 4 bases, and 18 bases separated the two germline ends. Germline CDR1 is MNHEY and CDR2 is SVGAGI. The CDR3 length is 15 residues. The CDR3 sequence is CASSARLNYSYEQYF. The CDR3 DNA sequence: TGTGCCAGCAGTGCTAGATTAAACTACTCTTACGAGCAGTACTTC.

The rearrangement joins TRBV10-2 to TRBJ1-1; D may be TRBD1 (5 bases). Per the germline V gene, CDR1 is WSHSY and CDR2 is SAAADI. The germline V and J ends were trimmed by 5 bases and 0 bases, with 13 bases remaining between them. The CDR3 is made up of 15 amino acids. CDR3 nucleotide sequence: TGCGCCAGCAGTAACCCGGGACGGATGAACACTGAAGCTTTCTTT. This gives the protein CASSNPGRMNTEAFF.

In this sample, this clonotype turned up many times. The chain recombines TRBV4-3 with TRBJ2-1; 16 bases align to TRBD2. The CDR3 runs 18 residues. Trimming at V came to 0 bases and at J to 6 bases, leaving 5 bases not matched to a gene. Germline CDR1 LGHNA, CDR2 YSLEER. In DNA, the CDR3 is TGCGCCAGCAGCCAAGATAGGGGACTAGCGGGAGGGGGCAATGAGCAGTTCTTC. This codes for CASSQDRGLAGGGNEQFF.

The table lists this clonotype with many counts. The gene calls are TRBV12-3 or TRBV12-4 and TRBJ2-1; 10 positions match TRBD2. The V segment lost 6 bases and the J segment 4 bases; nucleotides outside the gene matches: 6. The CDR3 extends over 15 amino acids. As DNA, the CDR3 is TGTGCCAGCAGCCCCACTAGCGGGGTGTACAATGAGCAGTTCTTC. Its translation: CASSPTSGVYNEQFF.

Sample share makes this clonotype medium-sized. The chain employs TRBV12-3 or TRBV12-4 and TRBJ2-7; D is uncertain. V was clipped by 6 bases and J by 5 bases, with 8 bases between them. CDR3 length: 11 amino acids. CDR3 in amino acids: CASSPSDEQYF. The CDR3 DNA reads TGTGCCAGCAGCCCCTCGGACGAGCAGTACTTC.

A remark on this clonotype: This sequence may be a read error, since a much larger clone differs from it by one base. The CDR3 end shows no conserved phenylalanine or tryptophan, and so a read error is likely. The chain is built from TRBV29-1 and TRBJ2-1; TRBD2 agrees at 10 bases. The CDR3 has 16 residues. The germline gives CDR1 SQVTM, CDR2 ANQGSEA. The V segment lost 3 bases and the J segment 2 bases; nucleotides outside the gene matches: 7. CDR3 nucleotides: TGCAGCGTTGACGCCCTACTAGCGGGGACCTACAATGAGCAGTTCCTC. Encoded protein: CSVDALLAGTYNEQFL.

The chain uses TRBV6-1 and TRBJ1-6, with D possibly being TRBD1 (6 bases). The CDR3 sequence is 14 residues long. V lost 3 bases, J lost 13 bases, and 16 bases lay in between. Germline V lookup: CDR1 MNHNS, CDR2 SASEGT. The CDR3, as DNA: TGTGCCAGCAGTGAGACAGGCGGCGACTTCCCCCTCCACTTT. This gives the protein CASSETGGDFPLHF.

CDR3 region: CASRMTGLGYGYTF. The CDR3 nucleotides read TGTGCCAGCAGGATGACAGGGTTGGGGTATGGCTACACCTTC. The rearrangement joins TRBV5-4 to TRBJ1-2; TRBD1 matches 7 bases. The length of the CDR3 is 14 residues. Germline V lookup: CDR1 SGHNT, CDR2 YYREEE (reference sequence). V lost 5 bases, J lost 5 bases, and 9 bases stayed unmatched.

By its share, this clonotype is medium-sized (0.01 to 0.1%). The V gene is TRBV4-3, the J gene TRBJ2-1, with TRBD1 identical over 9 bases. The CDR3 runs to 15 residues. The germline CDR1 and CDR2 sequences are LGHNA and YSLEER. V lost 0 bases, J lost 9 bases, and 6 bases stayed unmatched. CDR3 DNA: TGCGCCAGCAGCCAAGAGGACAGGGGCGGGGGTGAGCAGTTCTTC. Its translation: CASSQEDRGGGEQFF.

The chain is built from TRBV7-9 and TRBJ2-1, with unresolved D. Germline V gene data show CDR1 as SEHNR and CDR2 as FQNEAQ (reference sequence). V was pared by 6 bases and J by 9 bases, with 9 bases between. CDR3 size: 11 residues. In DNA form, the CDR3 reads TGTGCCAGCAGGGTCGGGCCTGAGCAGTTCTTC. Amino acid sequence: CASRVGPEQFF.